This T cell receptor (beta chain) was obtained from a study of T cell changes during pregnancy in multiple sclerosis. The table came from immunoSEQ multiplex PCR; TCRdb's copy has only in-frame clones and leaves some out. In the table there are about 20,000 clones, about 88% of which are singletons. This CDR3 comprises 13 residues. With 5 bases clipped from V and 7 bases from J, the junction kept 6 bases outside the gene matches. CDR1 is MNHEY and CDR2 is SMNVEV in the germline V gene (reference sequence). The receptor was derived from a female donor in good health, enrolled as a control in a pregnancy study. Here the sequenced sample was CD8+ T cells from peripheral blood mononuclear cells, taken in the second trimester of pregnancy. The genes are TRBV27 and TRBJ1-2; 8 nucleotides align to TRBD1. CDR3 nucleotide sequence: TGTGCCAGCAGTGGACAGGGTGGACGTGGCTACACCTTC. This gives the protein CASSGQGGRGYTF.